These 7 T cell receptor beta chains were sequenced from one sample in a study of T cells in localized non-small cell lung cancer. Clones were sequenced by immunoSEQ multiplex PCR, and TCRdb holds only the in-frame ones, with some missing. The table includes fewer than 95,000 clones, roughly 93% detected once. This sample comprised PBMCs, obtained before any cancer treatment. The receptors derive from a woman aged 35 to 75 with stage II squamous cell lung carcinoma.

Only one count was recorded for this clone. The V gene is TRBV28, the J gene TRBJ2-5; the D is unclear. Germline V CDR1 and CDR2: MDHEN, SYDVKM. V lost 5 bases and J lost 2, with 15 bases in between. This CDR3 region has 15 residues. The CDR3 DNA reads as TGTGCCAGCAGTCCCCTGGGATCTGGGCAAGAGACCCAGTACTTC. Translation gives CASSPLGSGQETQYF.

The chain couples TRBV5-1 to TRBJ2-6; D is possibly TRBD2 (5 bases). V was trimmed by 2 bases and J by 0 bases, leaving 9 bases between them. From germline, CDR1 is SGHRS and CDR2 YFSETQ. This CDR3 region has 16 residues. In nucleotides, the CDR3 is TGCGCCAGCAGCTTAAGGGAGAACTCTGGGGCCAACGTCCTGACTTTC. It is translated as CASSLRENSGANVLTF.

CDR3 DNA sequence: TGCGCCAGCAGCCGCCTAGACATGGGCGGACGAGATACGCAGTATTTT. It is translated as CASSRLDMGGRDTQYF. The chain uses TRBV5-1 and TRBJ2-3; D gene ambiguous. CDR1 is SGHRS, CDR2 YFSETQ, per germline. V lost 4 bases and J 5 bases, leaving 20 bases between the germline ends. The CDR3 sequence is 16 residues long.

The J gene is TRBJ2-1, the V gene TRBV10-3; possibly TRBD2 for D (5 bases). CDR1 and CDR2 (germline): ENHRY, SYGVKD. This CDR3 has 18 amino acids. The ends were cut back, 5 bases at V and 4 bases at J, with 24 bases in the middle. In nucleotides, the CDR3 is TGTGCCATCAGTAGCGCCGCACGGCAGGCGGGTTCGTACAATGAGCAGTTCTTC. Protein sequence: CAISSAARQAGSYNEQFF.

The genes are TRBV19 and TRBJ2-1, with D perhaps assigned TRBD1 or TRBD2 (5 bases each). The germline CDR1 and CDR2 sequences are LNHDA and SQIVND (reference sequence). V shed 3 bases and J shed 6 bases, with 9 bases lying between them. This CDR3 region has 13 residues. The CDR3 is CASSIQGPNEQFF. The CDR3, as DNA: TGTGCCAGTAGTATCCAGGGACCCAATGAGCAGTTCTTC.

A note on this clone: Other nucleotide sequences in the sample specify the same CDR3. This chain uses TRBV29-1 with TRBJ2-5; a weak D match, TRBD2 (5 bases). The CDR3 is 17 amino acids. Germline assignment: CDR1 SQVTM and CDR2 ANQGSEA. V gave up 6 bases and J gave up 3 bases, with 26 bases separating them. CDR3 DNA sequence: TGCAGCGTCCCTGCTTGGAGGCAAGCGAGCGTTGAAGAGACCCAGTACTTC. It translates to CSVPAWRQASVEETQYF.

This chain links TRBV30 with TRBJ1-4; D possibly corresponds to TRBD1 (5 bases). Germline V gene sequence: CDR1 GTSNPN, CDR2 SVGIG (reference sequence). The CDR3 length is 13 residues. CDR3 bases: TGTGACTCTAAAGGGGCAACTAATGAAAAACTGTTTTTT. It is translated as CDSKGATNEKLFF.